The 8 T cell receptor beta chains presented below share a single source sample, sequenced in a study of lymphopenia after photon versus proton radiotherapy (dated 2019 in TCRdb). Receptors were amplified or captured by the immunoSEQ multiplex PCR assay. The source is immuneACCESS, and TCRdb retained only in-frame sequences with V and J called. Part of the clones is not carried over; for the studies checked, unresolved V genes explain less than half of this, and the remainder is unexplained. For this sample the table gives more than 20,000 clones, of which around 83% were detected only once. More than 3% of the sample is held by the ten biggest clonotypes. Sequencing was performed on peripheral blood, taken from a patient treated with photon-based radiotherapy. The receptors stem from a woman aged 50 to 60 with pancreatic cancer.

For the CDR3, the DNA is TGCGCCAGCAGCCAAGACCCCACCCTCCCCCTCCACTTT. It is translated as CASSQDPTLPLHF. The J gene is TRBJ1-6, the V gene TRBV4-1; unclear D gene. This CDR3 comprises 13 residues. Trimming took 0 bases from V and 13 from J, leaving 10 bases between them. Per the germline V gene, CDR1 is MGHRA and CDR2 is YSYEKL.

This chain joins TRBV28 and TRBJ1-1; D is unclear. This CDR3 contains 11 residues. Per the germline V gene, CDR1 is MDHEN and CDR2 is SYDVKM. Trimming shortened V by 3 bases and J by 4 bases, and 3 bases separated the two germline ends. The chain's CDR3 is CASSFGTEAFF. Here the CDR3 DNA reads TGTGCCAGCAGTTTTGGCACTGAAGCTTTCTTT. The full variable domain, its missing parts supplied by reference TRBV28 and TRBJ1-1, is DVKVTQSSRYLVKRTGEKVFLECVQDMDHENMFWYRQDPGLGLRLIYFSYDVKMKEKGDIPEGYSVSREKKERFSLILESASTNQTSMYLCASSFGTEAFFGQGTRLTVV.

The V gene is TRBV7-2, the J gene TRBJ2-1, with 13 bases matching TRBD2. Germline CDR1 reads SGHTA; CDR2 reads FQGNSA. V gave up 5 bases and J gave up 5 bases; unmatched junction bases: 6. This CDR3 contains 16 residues. The DNA for the CDR3 is TGTGCCAGCAGCCGTGGACTAGCGGGAGCTAACAATGAGCAGTTCTTC. It specifies CASSRGLAGANNEQFF. Variable domain in full (rest from reference TRBV7-2 and TRBJ2-1): GAGVSQSPSNKVTEKGKDVELRCDPISGHTALYWYRQSLGQGLEFLIYFQGNSAPDKSGLPSDRFSAERTGGSVSTLTIQRTQQEDSAVYLCASSRGLAGANNEQFFGPGTRLTVL.

This chain links TRBV18 with TRBJ2-1; 11 bases are shared with TRBD1. Trimming took 5 bases from V and 8 from J; bases not matched to a gene: 8. Germline CDR1 reads KGHSH; CDR2 reads LQKENI. The CDR3 is made up of 15 amino acids. The CDR3 bases are TGTGCCAGCTCATTAGGACAGGGGGCAGGCCATGAGCAGTTCTTC. It encodes CASSLGQGAGHEQFF.

The chain combines TRBV10-1 with TRBJ1-5; 8 bases are shared with TRBD1. J gave up 6 bases and V 10 bases, and 14 bases lay outside the gene matches. Per the germline V gene, CDR1 is WNHNN and CDR2 is SYGVQD (reference sequence). The CDR3 sequence is 15 residues long. CDR3 nucleotide sequence: TGCGCCATGTACACCGGGACAGGACGCAGTCAGCCCCAGCATTTT. Amino acids: CAMYTGTGRSQPQHF.

This clone was detected only a few times. The chain employs TRBV19 and TRBJ1-4; 9 nucleotides align to TRBD1. The CDR3 extends over 15 amino acids. V shed 5 bases and J 6 bases; nucleotides not matched to a gene: 7. Germline lookup yields CDR1 LNHDA and CDR2 SQIVND (reference sequence). The chain's CDR3 is CASSPLRTGDEKLFF. CDR3 sequence (DNA): TGTGCCAGTAGTCCTCTCCGGACAGGGGATGAAAAACTGTTTTTT.

Within the sample, this clone is medium-sized (0.01 to 0.1%). The V gene is TRBV6-5, the J gene TRBJ1-1; D gene unclear. Trimming pared 4 bases from V and 4 bases from J, leaving 13 bases between. Germline V gene data show CDR1 as MNHEY and CDR2 as SVGAGI. The length of the CDR3 is 14 residues. The CDR3, as DNA: TGTGCCAGCAGTTGGGTGACGGGGAGCACTGAAGCTTTCTTT. Its translation is CASSWVTGSTEAFF.

The V call is TRBV29-1, the J call TRBJ2-1; TRBD1 matches at 10 bases. Trimming at V came to 3 bases and at J to 8 bases, leaving 7 bases not matched to a gene. Looked up from germline, CDR1 is SQVTM and CDR2 is ANQGSEA. The CDR3 runs to 14 residues. CDR3 sequence: CSVDGRGTGDEQFF. CDR3 sequence (DNA): TGCAGCGTTGACGGACGAGGGACAGGGGATGAGCAGTTCTTC.